The 3 T cell receptor beta chains listed next were all sequenced from one sample in a study of control samples from healthy donors and cancer patients. Profiled with immunoSEQ multiplex PCR; TCRdb holds only in-frame clones, not every one. In the table there are around 93,000 clones, 80% to 95% of which are singletons. Source material: blood. The receptors come from a human donor in good health. The donor label of this sample is uncertain.

The gene calls are TRBV5-8 and TRBJ1-1; TRBD1 is a possible D gene (6 bases). The germline V gene has CDR1 SGHTS and CDR2 YDEGEE. V was pared by 4 bases and J by 9 bases, with 13 bases between. The CDR3 is 12 amino acids. As DNA, the CDR3 is TGTGCCAGCAGCCGACAGGAGACCAAAGCTTTCTTT. Encoded protein: CASSRQETKAFF.

Of note for this clone: The junction does not match germline at one end; this may be a read error. The V and J genes are TRBV7-6 and TRBJ1-2; no definite D call. CDR1 and CDR2 (germline): SGHVS, FNYEAQ. CDR3 length: 14 amino acids. The CDR3 DNA sequence: TGTGCCAGCAGCCCCGCTGGATGGTTGGCGGGCGGGGCCTTC. It codes for CASSPAGWLAGGAF.

V and J are TRBV7-8 and TRBJ1-3; the D is unclear. The CDR3 covers 16 residues. Germline V gives CDR1 SGHVS, CDR2 FQNEAQ. The germline V and J ends were trimmed by 4 bases and 2 bases, with 15 bases remaining between them. The CDR3: CASSSKGAGAGNTIYF. The CDR3 DNA follows: TGTGCCAGCAGCTCCAAAGGCGCCGGGGCTGGAAACACCATATATTTT.